A selection of T cell receptor beta chains follows, all from one sample in a study of blood T cell repertoires in COVID-19. The assay was immunoSEQ multiplex PCR, and TCRdb's table has in-frame clones only and misses some. Among about 59,000 clones listed, around three quarters were seen once. Material for sequencing was peripheral blood. These receptors all come from a man aged 55-75 years with acute or convalescent COVID-19. The CDR3 runs from the conserved cysteine through the conserved F or W. Fields, in order: V gene, clone size, J gene, D gene, CDR3 protein, CDR3 DNA. The D gene is left open where the match is weak. Clone sizes are given selectively: once, few, many, or a class where the clone is expanded.

V gene: TRBV19
clone size: NA
J gene: TRBJ1-6
D gene: NA
CDR3 protein: CASSPGDYNSPLHF
CDR3 DNA: TGTGCCAGTAGCCCTGGAGACTATAATTCACCCCTCCACTTT

V gene: TRBV28
clone size: NA
J gene: TRBJ1-2
D gene: NA
CDR3 protein: CASSLSLSYGYTF
CDR3 DNA: TGTGCCAGCAGTTTAAGCCTATCCTATGGCTACACCTTC

V gene: TRBV7-2
clone size: once
J gene: TRBJ2-2
D gene: NA
CDR3 protein: CASSPHRVGTGELFF
CDR3 DNA: TGTGCCAGCAGCCCGCACAGGGTCGGCACCGGGGAGCTGTTTTTT

V gene: TRBV28
clone size: NA
J gene: TRBJ2-7
D gene: NA
CDR3 protein: CASSIPAVNNEQYF
CDR3 DNA: TGTGCCAGCAGCATACCTGCGGTCAATAACGAGCAGTACTTC

V gene: TRBV19
clone size: few
J gene: TRBJ1-2
D gene: TRBD1
CDR3 protein: CASSIGTGGFGGYTF
CDR3 DNA: TGTGCCAGTAGTATCGGGACAGGGGGCTTCGGTGGCTACACCTTC

V gene: TRBV27
clone size: NA
J gene: TRBJ2-7
D gene: TRBD2
CDR3 protein: CASSWASGSYEQYF
CDR3 DNA: TGTGCCAGCAGTTGGGCTAGCGGTTCCTACGAGCAGTACTTC

V gene: TRBV7-2
clone size: NA
J gene: TRBJ1-1
D gene: NA
CDR3 protein: CASSLRAMNTEAFF
CDR3 DNA: TGTGCCAGCAGCTTGCGGGCTATGAACACTGAAGCTTTCTTT

V gene: TRBV5-6
clone size: NA
J gene: TRBJ2-5
D gene: NA
CDR3 protein: CASSNGQFGETQYF
CDR3 DNA: TGTGCCAGCAGCAACGGACAGTTCGGGGAGACCCAGTACTTC

V gene: TRBV5-4
clone size: NA
J gene: TRBJ2-3
D gene: NA
CDR3 protein: CATTMRGSWTDTQYF
CDR3 DNA: TGTGCCACCACTATGAGAGGGAGTTGGACAGATACGCAGTATTTT

V gene: TRBV5-1
clone size: once
J gene: TRBJ1-1
D gene: NA
CDR3 protein: CASSLENRVTEAFF
CDR3 DNA: TGCGCCAGCAGCTTGGAAAACAGGGTCACTGAAGCTTTCTTT

V gene: TRBV5-1
clone size: NA
J gene: TRBJ1-2
D gene: TRBD1
CDR3 protein: CASSLETGFSGYTF
CDR3 DNA: TGCGCCAGCAGCTTGGAGACAGGGTTCTCTGGCTACACCTTC

V gene: TRBV28
clone size: NA
J gene: TRBJ2-1
D gene: NA
CDR3 protein: CASSLNRLGEQFF
CDR3 DNA: TGTGCCAGCAGTTTAAACCGCCTCGGTGAGCAGTTCTTC

V gene: TRBV19
clone size: NA
J gene: TRBJ1-1
D gene: TRBD1
CDR3 protein: CASSYRGQDTEAFF
CDR3 DNA: TGTGCCAGTAGTTACAGGGGGCAGGACACTGAAGCTTTCTTT

V gene: TRBV5-4
clone size: NA
J gene: TRBJ2-1
D gene: NA
CDR3 protein: CASSSQGPSYNEQFF
CDR3 DNA: TGTGCCAGCAGCTCCCAGGGGCCGTCCTACAATGAGCAGTTCTTC

V gene: TRBV4-1
clone size: NA
J gene: TRBJ1-1
D gene: NA
CDR3 protein: CASSLGLGGTEAFF
CDR3 DNA: TGCGCCAGCAGCCTGGGATTGGGGGGCACTGAAGCTTTCTTT

V gene: TRBV7-8
clone size: NA
J gene: TRBJ1-2
D gene: NA
CDR3 protein: CASRRGSGSYGYTF
CDR3 DNA: TGTGCCAGCAGGAGAGGGTCGGGATCGTATGGCTACACCTTC

V gene: TRBV29-1
clone size: few
J gene: TRBJ1-1
D gene: NA
CDR3 protein: CSVRDTEAFF
CDR3 DNA: TGCAGCGTTCGGGACACTGAAGCTTTCTTT

V gene: TRBV19
clone size: NA
J gene: TRBJ2-5
D gene: NA
CDR3 protein: CASSPRTASGTQYF
CDR3 DNA: TGTGCCAGTAGTCCTCGGACAGCCTCCGGTACCCAGTACTTC

V gene: TRBV5-3
clone size: NA
J gene: TRBJ2-7
D gene: TRBD2
CDR3 protein: CARSSPGTSGSRTYEQYF
CDR3 DNA: TGTGCCAGAAGCTCCCCCGGGACTAGCGGGAGCAGAACCTACGAGCAGTACTTC

V gene: TRBV6-4
clone size: NA
J gene: TRBJ1-1
D gene: NA
CDR3 protein: CASSDGLTGTEAFF
CDR3 DNA: TGTGCCAGCAGTGACGGCCTTACAGGGACTGAAGCTTTCTTT

V gene: TRBV6-5
clone size: NA
J gene: TRBJ1-6
D gene: TRBD1
CDR3 protein: CASSRQGDSPLHF
CDR3 DNA: TGTGCCAGCAGCAGACAGGGGGATTCACCCCTCCACTTT

V gene: TRBV24-1
clone size: NA
J gene: TRBJ1-4
D gene: NA
CDR3 protein: CATSATDEKLFF
CDR3 DNA: TGTGCCACCAGTGCAACGGATGAAAAACTGTTTTTT

V gene: TRBV7-9
clone size: NA
J gene: TRBJ1-5
D gene: NA
CDR3 protein: CASSLMGGNQPQHF
CDR3 DNA: TGTGCCAGCAGCTTAATGGGAGGCAATCAGCCCCAGCATTTT

V gene: TRBV30
clone size: NA
J gene: TRBJ2-7
D gene: NA
CDR3 protein: CPAGIYEQYF
CDR3 DNA: TGTCCCGCGGGAATCTACGAGCAGTACTTC

V gene: TRBV6-5
clone size: NA
J gene: TRBJ2-1
D gene: TRBD2
CDR3 protein: CASSYSLAGGYNEQFF
CDR3 DNA: TGTGCCAGCAGTTACTCGCTAGCGGGAGGGTACAATGAGCAGTTCTTC

V gene: TRBV5-4
clone size: NA
J gene: TRBJ2-5
D gene: NA
CDR3 protein: CASSLGGVGETQYF
CDR3 DNA: TGTGCCAGCAGCTTGGGGGGGGTTGGGGAGACCCAGTACTTC

V gene: TRBV7-9
clone size: once
J gene: TRBJ1-1
D gene: NA
CDR3 protein: CASSLFGGDAEAFF
CDR3 DNA: TGTGCCAGCAGCTTGTTTGGGGGGGACGCTGAAGCTTTCTTT

V gene: TRBV6-6
clone size: NA
J gene: TRBJ1-4
D gene: NA
CDR3 protein: CASSRLRAGAEEKLFF
CDR3 DNA: TGTGCCAGCAGCCGGTTGAGGGCGGGGGCGGAAGAAAAACTGTTTTTT

V gene: TRBV6-5
clone size: NA
J gene: TRBJ1-2
D gene: NA
CDR3 protein: CASRTGGYGYTF
CDR3 DNA: TGTGCCAGCAGGACCGGGGGTTATGGCTACACCTTC

V gene: TRBV6-2/TRBV6-3
clone size: once
J gene: TRBJ1-1
D gene: NA
CDR3 protein: CASSTGRDTIDTEAFF
CDR3 DNA: TGTGCCAGCAGTACAGGCCGGGACACAATAGATACTGAAGCTTTCTTT

V gene: TRBV6-1
clone size: NA
J gene: TRBJ1-5
D gene: NA
CDR3 protein: CASSERVTYSNQPQHF
CDR3 DNA: TGTGCCAGCAGTGAACGGGTTACCTATAGCAATCAGCCCCAGCATTTT

V gene: TRBV18
clone size: NA
J gene: TRBJ1-5
D gene: TRBD1
CDR3 protein: CASTDRESNQPQHF
CDR3 DNA: TGTGCCAGCACGGACAGGGAGAGCAATCAGCCCCAGCATTTT

V gene: TRBV7-8
clone size: few
J gene: TRBJ2-7
D gene: TRBD1
CDR3 protein: CASSLDREHEQYF
CDR3 DNA: TGTGCCAGCTCCCTGGACAGGGAGCACGAGCAGTACTTC

V gene: TRBV24-1
clone size: NA
J gene: TRBJ2-5
D gene: NA
CDR3 protein: CATSDLGRGQETQYF
CDR3 DNA: TGTGCCACCAGTGATTTGGGCAGGGGTCAAGAGACCCAGTACTTC

V gene: TRBV5-1
clone size: NA
J gene: TRBJ2-7
D gene: NA
CDR3 protein: CASSLDPSSYEQYF
CDR3 DNA: TGCGCCAGCAGCTTGGATCCGAGCTCCTACGAGCAGTACTTC

V gene: TRBV28
clone size: once
J gene: TRBJ2-3
D gene: TRBD2
CDR3 protein: CASSLSPTSVFTDTQYF
CDR3 DNA: TGTGCCAGCAGTTTATCCCCGACTAGCGTCTTCACAGATACGCAGTATTTT

V gene: TRBV5-1
clone size: few
J gene: TRBJ1-5
D gene: NA
CDR3 protein: CASSFAGGDQPQHF
CDR3 DNA: TGCGCCAGCAGCTTTGCGGGCGGGGATCAGCCCCAGCATTTT

V gene: TRBV5-4
clone size: NA
J gene: TRBJ1-2
D gene: NA
CDR3 protein: CASSFSEGYGYTF
CDR3 DNA: TGTGCCAGCAGCTTTAGCGAGGGATATGGCTACACCTTC

V gene: TRBV28
clone size: NA
J gene: TRBJ1-4
D gene: NA
CDR3 protein: CASSPRQEKLFF
CDR3 DNA: TGTGCCAGCAGCCCCAGACAAGAAAAACTGTTTTTT